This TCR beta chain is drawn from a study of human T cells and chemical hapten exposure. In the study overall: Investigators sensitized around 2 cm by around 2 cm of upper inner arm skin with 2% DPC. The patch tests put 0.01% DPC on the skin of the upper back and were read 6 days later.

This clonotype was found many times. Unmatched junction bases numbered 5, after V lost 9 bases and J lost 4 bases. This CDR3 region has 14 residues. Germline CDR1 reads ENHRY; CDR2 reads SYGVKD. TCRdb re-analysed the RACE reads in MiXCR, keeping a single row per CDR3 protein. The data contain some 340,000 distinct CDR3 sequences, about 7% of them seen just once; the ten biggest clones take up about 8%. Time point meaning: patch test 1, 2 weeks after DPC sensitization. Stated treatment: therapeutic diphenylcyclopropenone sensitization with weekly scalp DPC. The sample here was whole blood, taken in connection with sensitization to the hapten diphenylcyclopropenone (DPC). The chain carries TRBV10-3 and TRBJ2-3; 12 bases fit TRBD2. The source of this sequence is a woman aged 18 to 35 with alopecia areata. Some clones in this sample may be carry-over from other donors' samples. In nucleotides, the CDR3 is TGTGCCATGAGGACTAGCGGGGAGTCAGATACGCAGTATTTT. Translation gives CAMRTSGESDTQYF.